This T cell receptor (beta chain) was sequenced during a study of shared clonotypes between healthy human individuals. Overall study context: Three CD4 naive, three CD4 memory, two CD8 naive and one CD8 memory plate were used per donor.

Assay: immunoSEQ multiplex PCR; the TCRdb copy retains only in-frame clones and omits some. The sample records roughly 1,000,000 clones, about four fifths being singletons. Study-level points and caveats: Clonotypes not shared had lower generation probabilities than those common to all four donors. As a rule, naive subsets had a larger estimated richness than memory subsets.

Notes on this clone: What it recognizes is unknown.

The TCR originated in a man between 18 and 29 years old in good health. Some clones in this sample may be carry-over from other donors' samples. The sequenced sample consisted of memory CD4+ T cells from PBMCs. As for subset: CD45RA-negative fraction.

As DNA, the CDR3 is TGTGCCAGTAGTATTGTGGGGGGTCGCGATGAGCAGTTCTTC. This codes for CASSIVGGRDEQFF. The chain combines TRBV19 with TRBJ2-1; perhaps TRBD2 as D (6 bases). Germline CDR1 and CDR2: LNHDA and SQIVND (reference sequence). With 3 bases removed from V and 8 bases from J, the gap between germline ends came to 14 bases. CDR3 length equals 14 residues.